This T cell receptor (beta chain) comes out of a study of OX40 agonist ivuxolimab in advanced cancers. Study-level background: Ivuxolimab was an agonistic, fully human IgG2 monoclonal antibody directed against OX40 (CD134), a costimulatory receptor. The paper describes the monotherapy dose-escalation part (N = 52 patients) of the phase I trial of ivuxolimab. The purpose of peripheral TCRbeta sequencing was to test whether ivuxolimab changed TCR sequence diversity and led to clonal T-cell expansion. In the dose-escalation cohort, 82.7% of patients were male, and the mean age was approximately 60 years, with a range of about 23 to 85. Partial responses were achieved by three dose-escalation patients, of whom one had hepatocellular carcinoma and two had cutaneous melanoma. Patients were allowed to have had prior anti-PD-1, anti-PD-L1 or anti-CTLA-4 therapy, and less than 45% of the dose-escalation patients had previously received checkpoint inhibitors. Intravenous ivuxolimab was administered to patients every 2 weeks at six dose levels: 0.01, 0.1, 0.3, 1.5, 3 and 10 mg/kg. Among the approximately 54 dose-escalation patients, about 19 had hepatocellular carcinoma, 15 or so melanoma, 9 renal cell carcinoma and 9 head and neck cancer. The investigation overall reported the following: At doses from 0.1 to 3.0 mg/kg, clonal expansion was seen in both CD4+ and CD8+ blood T cells between baseline and week 6. After ivuxolimab, CD8+ T cells had more expanded clones than CD4+ T cells on average. Low levels of normalized T-cell clonal expansion were also seen in some patients who did not respond. The antigen specificity of the peripheral T cells that underwent clonal expansion was not determined. Partial responders in the 0.1-3.0 mg/kg groups had among the lowest normalized peripheral clonal expansion, especially among CD8+ T cells.

To sequence the TCRbeta CDR3 region, genomic DNA was isolated from the sorted cells. The immunoSEQ Assay was used for sequencing of TCRbeta CDR3 regions. The source is immuneACCESS, and TCRdb retained only in-frame sequences with V and J called. Part of the clones is not carried over; for the studies checked, unresolved V genes explain less than half of this, and the remainder is unexplained. The sample table lists roughly 58,000 clones, roughly 84% of them with a count of one. The ten largest make up 0.6% to 0.8% of the sample. A remark on this clone: This clone's antigen is unknown. Within one base of it there is no much larger clone, and no base qualities were kept.

Patients with a history of autoimmune disease or receiving systemic immunosuppression were excluded from the trial. Peripheral blood for TCR sequencing was drawn from every dose cohort at baseline, at cycle 4 day 1 and at cycle 7 day 1. The samples were drawn from a first-in-human, open-label, multicenter phase I dose-escalation trial of ivuxolimab. The trial enrolled adults with locally advanced or metastatic head and neck squamous cell, hepatocellular, melanoma or renal cell carcinoma. CD4+ and CD8+ T cells were sorted separately from peripheral blood before TCR sequencing. V and J are truncated by 6 bases and 4 bases respectively, leaving an intervening sequence of 12 bases. There are 14 amino acids in the CDR3, from cysteine to phenylalanine inclusive. Only CDR3 DNA is held: 42 bases, read in frame from base 1. Per the germline V gene (reference sequence), SEHNR is the CDR1 and FQNEAQ is the CDR2.

This receptor chain uses TRBV7-9 and TRBJ1-4; matching of 6 bases hints at TRBD1 as the D gene. The sample consisted of CD4+ or CD8+ T cells sorted from blood, taken in a trial of the OX40 agonist ivuxolimab. This TCR came from an adult with an advanced solid tumor such as melanoma, head and neck, liver or kidney cancer. The encoded CDR3 is CASRRQENNEKLFF. At the DNA level, the sequence is TGTGCCAGCAGGAGACAGGAAAATAATGAAAAACTGTTTTTT.